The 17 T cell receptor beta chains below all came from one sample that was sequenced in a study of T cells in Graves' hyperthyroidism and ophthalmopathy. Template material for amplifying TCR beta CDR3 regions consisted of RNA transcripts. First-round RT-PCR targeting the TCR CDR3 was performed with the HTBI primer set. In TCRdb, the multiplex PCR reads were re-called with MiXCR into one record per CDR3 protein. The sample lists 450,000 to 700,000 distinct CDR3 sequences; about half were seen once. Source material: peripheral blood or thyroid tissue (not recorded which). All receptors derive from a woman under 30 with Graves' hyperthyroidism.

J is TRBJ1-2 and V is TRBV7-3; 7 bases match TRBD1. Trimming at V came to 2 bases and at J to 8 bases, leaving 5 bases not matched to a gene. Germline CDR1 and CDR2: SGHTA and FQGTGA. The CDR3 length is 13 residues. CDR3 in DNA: TGTGCCAGCAGCTTAGAAGGGGGCGGCGGCTACACCTTC. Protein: CASSLEGGGGYTF.

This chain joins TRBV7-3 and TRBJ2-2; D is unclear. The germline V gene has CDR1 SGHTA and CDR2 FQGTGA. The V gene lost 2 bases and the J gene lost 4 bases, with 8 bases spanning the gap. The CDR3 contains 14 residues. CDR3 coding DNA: TGTGCCAGCAGCTTACGCCAGAGCACCGGGGAGCTGTTTTTT. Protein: CASSLRQSTGELFF.

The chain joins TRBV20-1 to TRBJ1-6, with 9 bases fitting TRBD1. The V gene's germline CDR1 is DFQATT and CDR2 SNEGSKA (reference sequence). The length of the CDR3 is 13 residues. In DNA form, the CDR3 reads TGCAGCCCCACGGGACAGGGCAATTCACCCCTCCACTTT. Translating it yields CSPTGQGNSPLHF.

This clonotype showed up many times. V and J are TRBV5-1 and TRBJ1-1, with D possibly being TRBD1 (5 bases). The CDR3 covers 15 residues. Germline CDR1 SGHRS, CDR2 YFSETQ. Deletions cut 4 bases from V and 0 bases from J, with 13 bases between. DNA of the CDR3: TGCGCCAGCAGCGAGTGGGACGGCATGAACACTGAAGCTTTCTTT. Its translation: CASSEWDGMNTEAFF.

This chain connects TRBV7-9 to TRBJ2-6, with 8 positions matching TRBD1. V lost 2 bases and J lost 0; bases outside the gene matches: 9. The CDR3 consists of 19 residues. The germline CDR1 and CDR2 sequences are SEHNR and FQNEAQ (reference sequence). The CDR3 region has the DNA TGTGCCAGCAGCTTACAGGGGGCTAATTCACGCTCTGGGGCCAACGTCCTGACTTTC. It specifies CASSLQGANSRSGANVLTF.

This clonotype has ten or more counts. CDR3 DNA: TGTGCCAGCAGCCAAACAGCGGGAGTCTACGAGCAGTACTTC. The encoded protein is CASSQTAGVYEQYF. The chain employs TRBV3-1 and TRBJ2-7; TRBD2 agrees at 8 bases. The CDR3 sequence is 14 residues long. From germline, CDR1 is LGHDT and CDR2 YNNKEL (reference sequence). V was clipped by 2 bases and J by 3 bases; unmatched bases: 3.

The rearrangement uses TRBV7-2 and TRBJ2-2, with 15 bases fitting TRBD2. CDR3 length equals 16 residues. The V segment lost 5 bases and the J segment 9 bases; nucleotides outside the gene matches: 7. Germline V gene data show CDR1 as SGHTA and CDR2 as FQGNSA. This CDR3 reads CASSAGLAGGHRELFF. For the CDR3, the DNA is TGTGCCAGCAGCGCCGGACTAGCGGGGGGGCACAGGGAGCTGTTTTTT.

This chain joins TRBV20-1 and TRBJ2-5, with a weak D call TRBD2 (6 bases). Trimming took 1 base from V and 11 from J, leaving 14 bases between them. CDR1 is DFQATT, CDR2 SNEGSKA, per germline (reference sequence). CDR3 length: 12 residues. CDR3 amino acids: CSARGGDAAQYF. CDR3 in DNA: TGCAGTGCTAGAGGGGGGGATGCGGCTCAGTACTTC.

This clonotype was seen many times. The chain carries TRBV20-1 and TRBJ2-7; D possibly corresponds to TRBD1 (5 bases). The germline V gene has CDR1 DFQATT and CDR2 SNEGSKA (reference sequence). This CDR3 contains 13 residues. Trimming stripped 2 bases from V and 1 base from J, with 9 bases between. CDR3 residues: CSARSYRSYEQYF. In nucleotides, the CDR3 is TGCAGTGCTAGATCGTACAGGTCCTACGAGCAGTACTTC.

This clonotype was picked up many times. The CDR3 coding sequence is TGTGCCAGCAGCACAAGCAAGGCGGCCAATGAAGCTTTCTTT. As protein: CASSTSKAANEAFF. The J gene is TRBJ1-1, the V gene TRBV5-8; D is ambiguous. Germline CDR1 is SGHTS and CDR2 is YDEGEE. V was trimmed by 4 bases and J by 7 bases, leaving 17 bases between them. The CDR3 covers 14 residues.

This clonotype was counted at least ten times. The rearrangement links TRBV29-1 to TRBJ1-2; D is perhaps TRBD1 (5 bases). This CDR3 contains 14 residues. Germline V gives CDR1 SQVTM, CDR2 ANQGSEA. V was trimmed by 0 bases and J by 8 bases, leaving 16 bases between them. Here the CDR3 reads CSVEDRGRFGGYTF. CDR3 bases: TGCAGCGTTGAAGATAGGGGACGGTTCGGGGGCTACACCTTC. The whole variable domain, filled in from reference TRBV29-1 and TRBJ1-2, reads SAVISQKPSRDICQRGTSLTIQCQVDSQVTMMFWYRQQPGQSLTLIATANQGSEATYESGFVIDKFPISRPNLTFSTLTVSNMSPEDSSIYLCSVEDRGRFGGYTFGSGTRLTVV.

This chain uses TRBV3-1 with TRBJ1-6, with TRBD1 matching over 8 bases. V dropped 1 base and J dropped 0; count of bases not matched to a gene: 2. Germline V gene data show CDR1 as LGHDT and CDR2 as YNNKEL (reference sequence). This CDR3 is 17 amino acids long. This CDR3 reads CASSQGTGSSYNSPLHF. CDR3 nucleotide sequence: TGTGCCAGCAGCCAAGGGACAGGGAGCTCCTATAATTCACCCCTCCACTTT.

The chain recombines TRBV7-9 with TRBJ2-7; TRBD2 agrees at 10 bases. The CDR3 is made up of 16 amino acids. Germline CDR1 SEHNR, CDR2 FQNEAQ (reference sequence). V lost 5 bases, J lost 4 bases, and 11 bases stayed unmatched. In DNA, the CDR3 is TGTGCCAGCAGCCCTCTGACTAGCGGGTCGGCATACGAGCAGTACTTC. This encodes CASSPLTSGSAYEQYF.

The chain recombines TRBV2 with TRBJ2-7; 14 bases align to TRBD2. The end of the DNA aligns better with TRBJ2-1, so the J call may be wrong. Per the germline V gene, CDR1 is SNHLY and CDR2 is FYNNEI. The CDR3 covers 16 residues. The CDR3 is CASSFAGLAGDNEQFF. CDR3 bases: TGTGCCAGCAGTTTTGCGGGACTAGCGGGAGACAATGAGCAGTTCTTC.

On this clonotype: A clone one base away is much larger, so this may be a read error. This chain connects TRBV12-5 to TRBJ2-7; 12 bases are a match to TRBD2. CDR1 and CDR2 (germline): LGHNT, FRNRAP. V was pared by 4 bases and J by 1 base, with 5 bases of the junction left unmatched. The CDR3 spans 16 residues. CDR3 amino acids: CASGSRGLAGSYEQYF. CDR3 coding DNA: TGTGCTAGTGGTTCGCGGGGACTAGCGGGTTCCTACGAGCAGTACTTC. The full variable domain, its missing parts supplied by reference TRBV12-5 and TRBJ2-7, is DARVTQTPRHKVTEMGQEVTMRCQPILGHNTVFWYRQTMMQGLELLAYFRNRAPLDDSGMPKDRFSAEMPDATLATLKIQPSEPRDSAVYFCASGSRGLAGSYEQYFGPGTRLTVT.

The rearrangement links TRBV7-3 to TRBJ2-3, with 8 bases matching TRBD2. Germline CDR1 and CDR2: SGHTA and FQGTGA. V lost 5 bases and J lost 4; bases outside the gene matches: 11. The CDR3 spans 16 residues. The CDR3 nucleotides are TGTGCCAGCAGCCCCATCGGGACTAGTTTGCCAGATACGCAGTATTTT. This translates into CASSPIGTSLPDTQYF. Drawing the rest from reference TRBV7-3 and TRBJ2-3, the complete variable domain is GAGVSQTPSNKVTEKGKYVELRCDPISGHTALYWYRQSLGQGPEFLIYFQGTGAADDSGLPNDRFFAVRPEGSVSTLKIQRTERGDSAVYLCASSPIGTSLPDTQYFGPGTRLTVL.

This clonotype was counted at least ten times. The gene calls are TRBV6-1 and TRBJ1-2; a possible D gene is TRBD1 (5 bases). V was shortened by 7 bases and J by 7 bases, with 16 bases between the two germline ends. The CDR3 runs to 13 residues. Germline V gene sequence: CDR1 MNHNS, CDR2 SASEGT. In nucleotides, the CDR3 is TGTGCCAGCACCGGACGGGGGGAGGGTGGCTACACCTTC. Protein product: CASTGRGEGGYTF.